Following are 14 T cell receptor beta chains from one sample sequenced in a study of blood T cells in healthy people across ages. Combining a sample-barcoded 5' primer with a J-beta primer mix, a second PCR ran for about 6 to 12 cycles. Using its own MiXCR run on the 5' RACE reads, TCRdb lists one record per CDR3 protein. The sample includes hundreds of thousands of distinct CDR3 sequences, approximately 50% of them seen just once. The sequenced material came from blood. These receptors were obtained from a woman aged 55-75 years in good health.

Only one count was recorded for this clonotype. The rearrangement joins TRBV20-1 to TRBJ2-1; D is possibly TRBD2 (7 bases). V was clipped by 5 bases and J by 6 bases, with 17 bases between them. The CDR3 is 14 residues long. Germline CDR1 DFQATT, CDR2 SNEGSKA (reference sequence). CDR3 sequence: CSAGRAGEGNEQFF. The CDR3 DNA reads as TGCAGTGCTGGGCGGGCAGGGGAGGGCAATGAGCAGTTCTTC.

The J gene is TRBJ2-4, the V gene TRBV5-1, with no clear D. Trimming stripped 0 bases from V and 5 bases from J, with 9 bases between. This CDR3 has 14 amino acids. Germline assignment: CDR1 SGHRS and CDR2 YFSETQ. The CDR3, as DNA: TGCGCCAGCAGCTTGGCCGTCAGCCAAAACATTCAGTACTTC. Protein sequence: CASSLAVSQNIQYF.

J is TRBJ2-5 and V is TRBV20-1; TRBD2 aligns across 9 bases. Germline trimming cut 3 bases from V and 11 bases from J; bases unmatched to any gene: 13. The CDR3 totals 14 residues. Germline CDR1 is DFQATT and CDR2 is SNEGSKA (reference sequence). CDR3 nucleotide sequence: TGCAGTGCTAGCTCCGGCGGGAGGGCCTATGAGCAGTACTTC. Amino acids: CSASSGGRAYEQYF.

The gene calls are TRBV7-2 and TRBJ2-7; 7 nucleotides align to TRBD1. The germline gives CDR1 SGHTA, CDR2 FQGNSA. This CDR3 has 15 residues. Unmatched junction bases numbered 10, after V lost 6 bases and J lost 2 bases. Here the CDR3 DNA reads TGTGCCAGCAGTACGGGGACAGTCATTCCCTACGAGCAGTACTTC. Its translation is CASSTGTVIPYEQYF.

This clonotype was counted only a few times. The chain links TRBV10-3 to TRBJ2-3, with 8 bases aligning to TRBD2. The ends lost 6 bases at V and 0 bases at J; junction bases unmatched: 11. The germline gives CDR1 ENHRY, CDR2 SYGVKD. The CDR3 consists of 17 residues. The CDR3: CAISNGGDARSTDTQYF. The CDR3 coding sequence is TGTGCCATCAGCAACGGGGGGGACGCCAGGAGCACAGATACGCAGTATTTT.

The chain employs TRBV28 and TRBJ2-6; 7 nucleotides line up with TRBD1. Trimming at V came to 3 bases and at J to 4 bases, leaving 12 bases not matched to a gene. Germline V gene data show CDR1 as MDHEN and CDR2 as SYDVKM. CDR3 length: 18 amino acids. The CDR3 is CASSFPNLRGPGANVLTF. The CDR3 DNA reads as TGTGCCAGCAGTTTCCCTAATCTAAGGGGGCCCGGGGCCAACGTCCTGACTTTC.

The chain is built from TRBV4-2 and TRBJ2-2; D is perhaps TRBD2 (6 bases). CDR3 length equals 18 residues. In germline, CDR1 is LGHNA, CDR2 YNFKEQ. V dropped 0 bases and J dropped 3 bases, with 17 bases sitting between them. In nucleotides, the CDR3 is TGTGCCAGCAGCCAAGATCCCCCCGGGAGTGGGTACACCGGGGAGCTGTTTTTT. Protein product: CASSQDPPGSGYTGELFF.

This rearrangement joins TRBV27 to TRBJ2-4; 8 bases agree with TRBD1. The J call may be in error: the DNA end matches TRBJ2-7 better. The CDR3 covers 16 residues. Germline lookup yields CDR1 MNHEY and CDR2 SMNVEV (reference sequence). CDR3 region: CASSSIDYRGDYEQYF. DNA for the CDR3: TGTGCCAGCAGTTCCATTGATTACAGGGGGGATTACGAGCAGTACTTC.

This clonotype was seen only a few times. The chain links TRBV27 to TRBJ2-5, with a weak D call TRBD2 (5 bases). The CDR3 runs 17 residues. The germline V gene encodes CDR1 MNHEY and CDR2 SMNVEV (reference sequence). With 0 bases removed from V and 1 base from J, the gap between germline ends came to 15 bases. In DNA form, the CDR3 reads TGTGCCAGCAGTTTATCGCCTGGGTGGAGGTTCCAAGAGACCCAGTACTTC. Protein product: CASSLSPGWRFQETQYF.

The sample holds a few counts of this clonotype. The chain combines TRBV28 with TRBJ2-3; TRBD2 matches 7 bases. The CDR3 totals 16 residues. Germline V CDR1 and CDR2: MDHEN, SYDVKM. V trimming: 2 bases; J trimming: 1 base; junction bases outside the gene matches: 6. Written as DNA, the CDR3 is TGTGCCAGCAGTTTAAGGGAGGGTAGGGGCACAGATACGCAGTATTTT. Translated: CASSLREGRGTDTQYF.

Only a few counts were recorded for this clonotype. The gene calls are TRBV7-2 and TRBJ1-5, with no clear D. The CDR3 length is 14 residues. Germline V gene lookup returns CDR1 SGHTA and CDR2 FQGNSA. Trimming removed 1 base at V and 7 bases at J, with 11 bases between. CDR3 nucleotides: TGTGCCAGCAGCTTAGGCTCGACCGGACAGCCCCAGCATTTT. This encodes CASSLGSTGQPQHF.

This clonotype was detected a few times. V usage is TRBV7-3 and J usage is TRBJ1-1; D unclear. V lost 0 bases to trimming and J lost 4 bases, with 21 bases between them. Germline values: CDR1 SGHTA, CDR2 FQGTGA. This CDR3 region has 18 residues. The CDR3 reads CASSLTGVADQLTTEAFF. CDR3 DNA sequence: TGTGCCAGCAGCTTAACTGGGGTGGCCGACCAACTAACCACTGAAGCTTTCTTT. Together with reference TRBV7-3 and TRBJ1-1, the CDR3 gives the full variable domain: GAGVSQTPSNKVTEKGKYVELRCDPISGHTALYWYRQSLGQGPEFLIYFQGTGAADDSGLPNDRFFAVRPEGSVSTLKIQRTERGDSAVYLCASSLTGVADQLTTEAFFGQGTRLTVV.

This clonotype was detected a few times. The chain has TRBV7-9 and TRBJ2-3, with 10 positions matching TRBD2. CDR1 and CDR2 from the germline V gene are SEHNR and FQNEAQ (reference sequence). The V segment lost 6 bases and the J segment 0 bases; nucleotides outside the gene matches: 6. This CDR3 spans 16 amino acids. The CDR3 DNA follows: TGTGCCAGCAGACGATCTAGCGGGGGCAGCACAGATACGCAGTATTTT. This codes for CASRRSSGGSTDTQYF.

The chain joins TRBV20-1 to TRBJ2-7; D is perhaps TRBD1 or TRBD2 (5 bases each). Per germline, CDR1 DFQATT and CDR2 SNEGSKA (reference sequence). The length of the CDR3 is 15 residues. The ends were cut back, 3 bases at V and 1 base at J, with 16 bases in the middle. The CDR3 protein is CSARDRAGSSYEQYF. The CDR3 DNA sequence: TGCAGTGCTAGGGATCGGGCAGGGAGTTCCTACGAGCAGTACTTC.